This note documents a single T cell receptor beta chain sequence. These data belong to a study of cytomegalovirus exposure and HLA in healthy donors. Germline assignment: CDR1 SEHNR and CDR2 FQNEAQ (reference sequence). Trimming took 1 base from V and 3 from J; bases not matched to a gene: 11. There are 19 residues in the CDR3. PCR used 60 Vbeta primers and 13 Jbeta primers. Assay used: immunoSEQ multiplex PCR; TCRdb lists only in-frame clones, some missing. The sample shows 65,000 to 90,000 clones, and about 4% sits with its ten largest clones. This sequence originates from a female donor in good health and CMV-seropositive. The chain employs TRBV7-9 and TRBJ1-3, with 11 positions matching TRBD1. The sample consisted of PBMCs. As DNA, the CDR3 is TGTGCCAGCAGCTTAGACGGACAGGGGGCGAGCCTTCTTGGAAACACCATATATTTT. It encodes CASSLDGQGASLLGNTIYF.